The rows below give T cell receptor beta chains drawn from one sample of a study of blood T cell repertoires in COVID-19. The table came from immunoSEQ multiplex PCR; TCRdb's copy has only in-frame clones and leaves some out. The sample comprises some 200,000 clones, roughly 82% of which are singletons, and 4% to 6.5% rests with the top ten. The specimen sequenced was PBMCs or T cells enriched from blood (not recorded which). These receptors were collected from a woman between 55 and 75 years old with acute COVID-19. Each CDR3 is given with its conserved first and last residue. A D gene is named only where the DNA matches it firmly. A row's size may be missing; if present it is once, few, many or a size class.

D gene,V gene,J gene,clone size,CDR3 DNA,CDR3 protein
.,TRBV7-2,TRBJ1-2,.,TGTGCCAGCAGCTTAGAGGGGCGCGGCTATGGCTACACCTTC,CASSLEGRGYGYTF
.,TRBV6-5,TRBJ1-2,.,TGTGCCAGCAACCGAGAGACAGGCTTCTATGGCTACACCTTC,CASNRETGFYGYTF
TRBD1,TRBV6-2/TRBV6-3,TRBJ2-7,.,TGTGCCAGCAGTACACCGACAGGGGAGGTCGTCCACGAGCAGTACTTC,CASSTPTGEVVHEQYF
.,TRBV9,TRBJ1-2,.,TGTGCCAGCAGCAACATACTTACAGGCTTCTATGGCTACACCTTC,CASSNILTGFYGYTF
TRBD2,TRBV20-1,TRBJ2-3,.,TGCAGTGCTAGTAGCGGGGGGGGCACAGATACGCAGTATTTT,CSASSGGGTDTQYF
.,TRBV5-4,TRBJ2-7,.,TGTGCCAGCAGCCCATACCCAGCGGACTCCTACGAGCAGTACTTC,CASSPYPADSYEQYF
TRBD1,TRBV6-5,TRBJ2-7,.,TGTGCCAGCAGTTACAGGGACAGCAGCTCCTACGAGCAGTACTTC,CASSYRDSSSYEQYF
.,TRBV21-1,TRBJ2-5,.,TGTGCCAGCAGCAAATCTACCGGGACAGGGGGCCGGGAGACCCAGTACTTC,CASSKSTGTGGRETQYF
.,TRBV5-6,TRBJ1-2,.,TGTGCCAGCAGCTTGGTTGGCACAGCCTATGGCTACACCTTC,CASSLVGTAYGYTF
.,TRBV19,TRBJ2-4,.,TGTGCCAGTAGTATTTTGACGACAGGTCGAGATAACATTCAGTACTTC,CASSILTTGRDNIQYF
TRBD1,TRBV7-2,TRBJ1-1,.,TGTGCCAGCAGCTTTCGACAGGGGGCCACTGAAGCTTTCTTT,CASSFRQGATEAFF
.,TRBV12-3/TRBV12-4,TRBJ2-1,.,TGTGCCAGCAGTCCCCGCAGTTACAATGAGCAGTTCTTC,CASSPRSYNEQFF
TRBD2,TRBV6-1,TRBJ2-7,once,TGTGCCAGCAGTGATTCTAGCGGGAGGGCCTGGGAGCAGTACTTC,CASSDSSGRAWEQYF
.,TRBV29-1,TRBJ1-2,.,TGCAGCTCAATCCCCCCAGATAACTATGGCTACACCTTC,CSSIPPDNYGYTF
TRBD1,TRBV4-3,TRBJ2-7,.,TGCGCCAGCAGCCATCCCGGGACAGGGGGCTCCGAGCAGTACTTC,CASSHPGTGGSEQYF
TRBD2,TRBV6-5,TRBJ2-5,.,TGTGCCAGCACTGTACCGGGAGGAGAGACCCAGTACTTC,CASTVPGGETQYF
TRBD2,TRBV7-2,TRBJ2-7,.,TGTGCCAGCAGCCCGTCGGGACTAGCGGGAGCCGAGCAGTACTTC,CASSPSGLAGAEQYF
TRBD1,TRBV18,TRBJ1-6,.,TGTGCCAGCTCACCAGGGGACAGGCGAGGGGTCCACTTT,CASSPGDRRGVHF
.,TRBV18,TRBJ2-1,.,TGTGCCAGCTCACGGGCCGGGACACTATACAATGAGCAGTTCTTC,CASSRAGTLYNEQFF
.,TRBV7-6,TRBJ2-2,.,TGTGCCAGCAGCCCCCTAGGAGCCGGGGAGCTGTTTTTT,CASSPLGAGELFF
.,TRBV5-5,TRBJ1-1,.,TGTGCCAGCAGCTTGCCCTTCCGGGTGAACACTGAAGCTTTCTTT,CASSLPFRVNTEAFF
.,TRBV7-2,TRBJ2-1,few,TGTGCCAGCAGCTTAGTGGCTAGCGTCAATGAGCAGTTCTTC,CASSLVASVNEQFF
.,TRBV19,TRBJ1-2,.,TGTGCCAGTACCCCCCCGGGGTATGGCTACACCTTC,CASTPPGYGYTF
.,TRBV4-3,TRBJ1-6,.,TGCGCCAGCAGCCAAGGGCCACGGACAAGCTCACCCCTCCACTTT,CASSQGPRTSSPLHF
.,TRBV27,TRBJ1-1,.,TGTGCCAGCAGTCAAGCGGGAACGAAGAACACTGAAGCTTTCTTT,CASSQAGTKNTEAFF
.,TRBV4-3,TRBJ1-2,.,TGCGCCAGCAGCCAGGTACAGGGACATGGCTACACCTTC,CASSQVQGHGYTF
.,TRBV14,TRBJ2-1,few,TGTGCCAGCAGCCAGTCAGGTGAGCAGTTCTTC,CASSQSGEQFF
.,TRBV20-1,TRBJ2-7,many,TGCAGTGCTAGTCCCAAAGGGGTATCCTACGAGCAGTACTTC,CSASPKGVSYEQYF
TRBD2,TRBV3-1/TRBV3-2,TRBJ2-1,.,TGTGCCAGCAGCCAAGATAGGGGACTACTAAACTACAATGAGCAGTTCTTC,CASSQDRGLLNYNEQFF
TRBD2,TRBV11-2,TRBJ2-7,.,TGTGCCAGCAGCTTAGATCCGGGGGGATACGAGCAGTACTTC,CASSLDPGGYEQYF
.,TRBV21-1,TRBJ1-5,.,TGTGCCAGCAGCGAGGGACAGGGGGCGCATCCGTCGAATCAGCCCCAGCATTTT,CASSEGQGAHPSNQPQHF
TRBD1,TRBV7-2,TRBJ1-5,.,TGTGCCAGCAGCGAGGGACAGTCAGCCGGTCAGCCCCAGCATTTT,CASSEGQSAGQPQHF
.,TRBV2,TRBJ1-3,.,TGTGCCAGCAATCGGGAAGGGGGTGGAAACACCATATATTTT,CASNREGGGNTIYF
.,TRBV12-3/TRBV12-4,TRBJ1-1,.,TGTGCCAGCAGTTTGCGTGTTGCTGAAGCTTTCTTT,CASSLRVAEAFF
TRBD1,TRBV30,TRBJ2-5,.,TGTGCCTGGAACCGGGACAGGGGGCAAGAGACCCAGTACTTC,CAWNRDRGQETQYF
TRBD2,TRBV2,TRBJ2-7,.,TGTGCCAGCGGTAACGAAGCGGGAGCGTCCCACGAGCAGTACTTC,CASGNEAGASHEQYF
.,TRBV3-1/TRBV3-2,TRBJ1-2,.,TGTGCCAGCAGTCTAGGCAGACTCTATGGCTACACCTTC,CASSLGRLYGYTF
TRBD1,TRBV10-2,TRBJ1-2,.,TGCGCCAGCAGTGCCCGGGACAGAGCCTCTAACTATGGCTACACCTTC,CASSARDRASNYGYTF
TRBD1,TRBV10-3,TRBJ1-1,.,TGTGCCATCAGCGACAGGGTAAACACTGAAGCTTTCTTT,CAISDRVNTEAFF
TRBD2,TRBV25-1,TRBJ2-7,.,TGTGCCAGCAGTGACGTCCCCGCTAGCGGATCGTACGAGCAGTACTTC,CASSDVPASGSYEQYF
.,TRBV29-1,TRBJ1-4,.,TGCAGCGTTATCCAGGGGACCGCAACTAATGAAAAACTGTTTTTT,CSVIQGTATNEKLFF
TRBD1,TRBV4-2,TRBJ1-4,few,TGTGCCAGCAGCCAAGTTGGGACAGGGGGAATTAATGAAAAACTGTTTTTT,CASSQVGTGGINEKLFF
.,TRBV19,TRBJ1-2,.,TGTGCCAGTAGTCTCTACCTGAGTGGCTACACCTTC,CASSLYLSGYTF
TRBD1,TRBV19,TRBJ1-6,.,TGTGCCAGTAGTATGGACAGGGGTTATAATTCACCCCTCCACTTT,CASSMDRGYNSPLHF
TRBD1,TRBV2,TRBJ2-7,.,TGTGCCAGCGGGGGACAGGGCGTCTACGAGCAGTACTTC,CASGGQGVYEQYF
.,TRBV25-1,TRBJ2-3,.,TGTGCCAGCAGTGGGAAAATCAGGGTCACTAGCACAGATACGCAGTATTTT,CASSGKIRVTSTDTQYF